These T cell receptor beta chains were read from a single sample in a study of cytomegalovirus exposure and HLA in healthy donors. Method: immunoSEQ multiplex PCR; TCRdb's copy keeps in-frame clones and lacks some. Of roughly 140,000 clones listed, approximately 93% are singletons. Sequenced sample: PBMCs. These receptors were obtained from a young man in good health and CMV-seronegative. Each CDR3 is given with its conserved first and last residue. The order of the fields is CDR3 protein, CDR3 DNA, J gene, clone size, V gene, D gene. D genes are given only for firm matches. The size entry is marked missing in some rows and otherwise reads once, few, many or a size class.

CDR3 protein: CASRLAGGPGGELFF
CDR3 DNA: TGTGCCAGCAGACTAGCGGGGGGGCCTGGCGGGGAGCTGTTTTTT
J gene: TRBJ2-2
clone size: .
V gene: TRBV6-5
D gene: TRBD2

CDR3 protein: CAWSSRRANQPQHF
CDR3 DNA: TGTGCCTGGAGTTCTAGGCGGGCGAATCAGCCCCAGCATTTT
J gene: TRBJ1-5
clone size: .
V gene: TRBV30
D gene: .

CDR3 protein: CASSLAAARGDTQYF
CDR3 DNA: TGCGCCAGCAGCTTGGCCGCGGCGCGGGGAGATACGCAGTATTTT
J gene: TRBJ2-3
clone size: .
V gene: TRBV5-1
D gene: .

CDR3 protein: CASSRDRHNEQFF
CDR3 DNA: TGTGCCAGCAGCCGGGACAGACACAATGAGCAGTTCTTC
J gene: TRBJ2-1
clone size: .
V gene: TRBV6-4
D gene: TRBD1

CDR3 protein: CASSIQGVLHTQYF
CDR3 DNA: TGCGCCAGCAGCATACAGGGTGTTCTACATACGCAGTATTTT
J gene: TRBJ2-3
clone size: once
V gene: TRBV5-1
D gene: .

CDR3 protein: CATSGGQGNSGNTIYF
CDR3 DNA: TGTGCCACCAGCGGAGGACAGGGGAATTCTGGAAACACCATATATTTT
J gene: TRBJ1-3
clone size: .
V gene: TRBV15
D gene: TRBD1

CDR3 protein: CASSLDPGQRETQYF
CDR3 DNA: TGTGCCAGCAGCTTAGATCCTGGCCAAAGAGAGACCCAGTACTTC
J gene: TRBJ2-5
clone size: .
V gene: TRBV7-9
D gene: .

CDR3 protein: CASSSLTGMTGGPTDTQYF
CDR3 DNA: TGTGCCAGCAGCTCCCTAACGGGGATGACAGGGGGCCCCACAGATACGCAGTATTTT
J gene: TRBJ2-3
clone size: .
V gene: TRBV11-2
D gene: TRBD1

CDR3 protein: CATSTRLAGRQDTQYF
CDR3 DNA: TGTGCCACCAGCACTAGACTAGCGGGACGACAAGATACGCAGTATTTT
J gene: TRBJ2-3
clone size: once
V gene: TRBV15
D gene: TRBD2

CDR3 protein: CASSIGGNRNTIYF
CDR3 DNA: TGTGCCAGTAGTATCGGCGGGAATAGAAACACCATATATTTT
J gene: TRBJ1-3
clone size: .
V gene: TRBV19
D gene: .

CDR3 protein: CASSLISGDNEQFF
CDR3 DNA: TGTGCCAGCAGCTTGATTAGCGGTGACAATGAGCAGTTCTTC
J gene: TRBJ2-1
clone size: .
V gene: TRBV5-4
D gene: .

CDR3 protein: CASSVVTDGQPNTEAFF
CDR3 DNA: TGTGCCAGCAGCGTAGTAACAGATGGGCAGCCGAACACTGAAGCTTTCTTT
J gene: TRBJ1-1
clone size: .
V gene: TRBV9
D gene: .

CDR3 protein: CASQGDGNTIYF
CDR3 DNA: TGCGCCAGCCAGGGTGACGGAAACACCATATATTTT
J gene: TRBJ1-3
clone size: few
V gene: TRBV5-1
D gene: .

CDR3 protein: CAWTAGTANTGELFF
CDR3 DNA: TGTGCCTGGACCGCCGGGACAGCGAACACCGGGGAGCTGTTTTTT
J gene: TRBJ2-2
clone size: once
V gene: TRBV30
D gene: TRBD1

CDR3 protein: CASSSQGAWEETQYF
CDR3 DNA: TGCGCCAGCAGCTCCCAGGGGGCTTGGGAAGAGACCCAGTACTTC
J gene: TRBJ2-5
clone size: .
V gene: TRBV5-1
D gene: TRBD1

CDR3 protein: CASSLGGTGLDEQFF
CDR3 DNA: TGTGCCAGCAGCTTAGGAGGGACAGGGTTGGATGAGCAGTTCTTC
J gene: TRBJ2-1
clone size: .
V gene: TRBV11-1
D gene: TRBD1

CDR3 protein: CASSLGQGGYQPQHF
CDR3 DNA: TGTGCCAGCAGCTTGGGACAGGGGGGATATCAGCCCCAGCATTTT
J gene: TRBJ1-5
clone size: .
V gene: TRBV7-2
D gene: TRBD1

CDR3 protein: CASSVGDRAHEQYF
CDR3 DNA: TGTGCCAGCAGCGTAGGCGACAGGGCCCACGAGCAGTACTTC
J gene: TRBJ2-7
clone size: .
V gene: TRBV9
D gene: TRBD1

CDR3 protein: CASSVGQGYGYTF
CDR3 DNA: TGTGCCAGCAGCGTCGGACAGGGGTACGGCTACACCTTC
J gene: TRBJ1-2
clone size: .
V gene: TRBV7-9
D gene: TRBD1

CDR3 protein: CASSPGQVTGELFF
CDR3 DNA: TGTGCCAGCAGCCCCGGACAGGTTACCGGGGAGCTGTTTTTT
J gene: TRBJ2-2
clone size: .
V gene: TRBV5-4
D gene: TRBD1

CDR3 protein: CASSFGRGGGTTDTQYF
CDR3 DNA: TGTGCCAGCAGCTTCGGTCGTGGCGGGGGGACCACAGATACGCAGTATTTT
J gene: TRBJ2-3
clone size: once
V gene: TRBV13
D gene: TRBD2

CDR3 protein: CASSEIIGTGHTEAFF
CDR3 DNA: TGCGCCAGCAGTGAGATCATTGGGACAGGGCACACTGAAGCTTTCTTT
J gene: TRBJ1-1
clone size: .
V gene: TRBV10-1
D gene: TRBD1

CDR3 protein: CASSFVGGMNTEAFF
CDR3 DNA: TGTGCCAGCAGCTTCGTAGGGGGCATGAACACTGAAGCTTTCTTT
J gene: TRBJ1-1
clone size: .
V gene: TRBV7-2
D gene: TRBD1

CDR3 protein: CASRTISTKRSNTDTQYF
CDR3 DNA: TGCGCCAGCAGAACCATATCTACAAAGCGGAGCAACACAGATACGCAGTATTTT
J gene: TRBJ2-3
clone size: .
V gene: TRBV4-1
D gene: .

CDR3 protein: CASSGLAAMETQYF
CDR3 DNA: TGCGCCAGCAGTGGACTAGCGGCCATGGAGACCCAGTACTTC
J gene: TRBJ2-5
clone size: .
V gene: TRBV10-2
D gene: TRBD2

CDR3 protein: CASSSGGTSTTYGYTF
CDR3 DNA: TGTGCCAGCAGTTCGGGGGGGACCTCAACGACCTATGGCTACACCTTC
J gene: TRBJ1-2
clone size: .
V gene: TRBV28
D gene: .